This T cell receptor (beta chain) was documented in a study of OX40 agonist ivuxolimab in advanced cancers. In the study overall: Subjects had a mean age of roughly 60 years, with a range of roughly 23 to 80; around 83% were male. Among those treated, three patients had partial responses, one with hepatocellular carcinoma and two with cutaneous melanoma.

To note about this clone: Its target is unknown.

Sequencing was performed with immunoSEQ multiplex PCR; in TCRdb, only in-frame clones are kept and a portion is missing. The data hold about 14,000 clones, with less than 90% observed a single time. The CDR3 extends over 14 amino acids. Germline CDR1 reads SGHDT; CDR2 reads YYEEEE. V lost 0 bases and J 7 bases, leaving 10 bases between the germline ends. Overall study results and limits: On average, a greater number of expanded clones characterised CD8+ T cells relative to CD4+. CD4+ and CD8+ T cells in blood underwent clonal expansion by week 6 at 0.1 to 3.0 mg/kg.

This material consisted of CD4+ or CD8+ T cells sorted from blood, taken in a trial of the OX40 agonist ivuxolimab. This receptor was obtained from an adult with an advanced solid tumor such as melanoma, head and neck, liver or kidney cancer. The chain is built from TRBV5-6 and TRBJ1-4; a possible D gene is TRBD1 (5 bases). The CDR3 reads CASSLEGPGEKLFF. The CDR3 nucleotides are TGTGCCAGCAGCTTGGAGGGGCCTGGTGAAAAACTGTTTTTT.